In its sample, the clone carrying this TCR beta chain was seen a few times. Its antigen remains unknown. The PCR employed 60 Vbeta primers together with 13 Jbeta primers. TCRdb keeps only in-frame clones here, not all; method: immunoSEQ multiplex PCR. The profile shows under 100,000 clones, around 10% of them singletons. The source of the sample is a study of cytomegalovirus exposure and HLA in healthy donors. Study-level points and caveats: TCR beta sequences reportedly predicted most subjects' HLA-A and HLA-B alleles accurately.

Germline V lookup: CDR1 SQVTM, CDR2 ANQGSEA. The CDR3 runs to 13 residues. Trimming cost V 5 bases and J 5 bases, with 15 bases left between them. The genes are TRBV29-1 and TRBJ1-1, with D possibly being TRBD1 (5 bases). The TCR comes from a man in his 60s in good health and CMV-seropositive. Source material: PBMCs. Here the CDR3 DNA reads TGCAGCGTTTTCGGATCGCGGGGGACTGAAGCTTTCTTT. This gives the protein CSVFGSRGTEAFF.